These 17 T cell receptor beta chains came from one sample sequenced in a study of monozygotic twins with inflammatory bowel disease. Reprocessing the 5' RACE reads, TCRdb reports a single entry for every CDR3 protein and omits DNA. The table for this sample gives about 300,000 distinct CDR3 sequences. The material sequenced was blood. These receptors were taken from a human donor with ulcerative colitis or Crohn's disease, or a healthy co-twin of an affected twin (not recorded which).

The chain carries TRBV3-1 and TRBJ1-1; TCRdb names TRBD1, which stays unverified in the absence of DNA. CDR1 is LGHDT, CDR2 YNNKEL, per germline (reference sequence). This CDR3 contains 15 residues. The CDR3 loop reads CASSRADSRNTEAFF.

This sequence joins TRBV5-1 and TRBJ2-5; TCRdb picks TRBD1, but there is no DNA to check that call. The CDR3 is made up of 14 amino acids. CDR1 and CDR2 from the germline V gene are SGHRS and YFSETQ. The CDR3 is CASSLGTGWETQYF. Looking up the rest from reference TRBV5-1 and TRBJ2-5 gives the full variable domain: KAGVTQTPRYLIKTRGQQVTLSCSPISGHRSVSWYQQTPGQGLQFLFEYFSETQRNKGNFPGRFSGRQFSNSRSEMNVSTLELGDSALYLCASSLGTGWETQYFGPGTRLLVL.

This chain uses TRBV20-1 with TRBJ1-5; TCRdb's D call of TRBD1 is untestable without DNA. The CDR3 runs to 15 residues. In germline, CDR1 is DFQATT, CDR2 SNEGSKA (reference sequence). The CDR3 reads CSARETGLKEQPQHF.

J is TRBJ1-2 and V is TRBV4-3; no DNA is available, so the TRBD1 call from TCRdb remains unchecked. There are 14 residues in the CDR3. Germline CDR1 LGHNA, CDR2 YSLEER. The CDR3 sequence: CASSQGTGGYGYTF.

The chain has TRBV18 and TRBJ2-7. CDR3 length equals 15 residues. The germline CDR1 and CDR2 sequences are KGHSH and LQKENI. The CDR3 protein is CASSPGYGDSYEQYF.

V and J are TRBV28 and TRBJ2-7. The germline V gene encodes CDR1 MDHEN and CDR2 SYDVKM. The CDR3 is made up of 15 amino acids. CDR3 loop: CASSSSRTAVYEQYF.

The J gene is TRBJ2-7, the V gene TRBV12-3 or TRBV12-4; TCRdb lists TRBD1, though no DNA is available to test this call. The CDR3 loop spans 14 amino acids. The CDR3 spells CASSPGTAAYEQYF.

J is TRBJ2-5 and V is TRBV6-1; TCRdb's D call of TRBD1 is untestable without DNA. This CDR3 contains 13 residues. CDR1 and CDR2 (germline): MNHNS, SASEGT. The CDR3 sequence is CASSERAGETQYF.

V gene TRBV7-2 combines with J gene TRBJ1-6; without DNA, the TCRdb call of TRBD1 cannot be checked. The CDR3 totals 18 residues. Germline assignment: CDR1 SGHTA and CDR2 FQGNSA. Here the CDR3 reads CASSLAVSGARNNSPLHF.

The chain combines TRBV5-1 with TRBJ1-1. This CDR3 contains 15 residues. Germline CDR1 is SGHRS and CDR2 is YFSETQ. The CDR3 here is CASSPLTSRNTEAFF. The whole variable domain, filled in from reference TRBV5-1 and TRBJ1-1, reads KAGVTQTPRYLIKTRGQQVTLSCSPISGHRSVSWYQQTPGQGLQFLFEYFSETQRNKGNFPGRFSGRQFSNSRSEMNVSTLELGDSALYLCASSPLTSRNTEAFFGQGTRLTVV.

The CDR3 sequence is CASSPRGWYSEKLFF. The J gene is TRBJ1-4, the V gene TRBV12-3 or TRBV12-4. This CDR3 comprises 15 residues.

This chain uses TRBV20-1 with TRBJ2-2; there is no DNA to check the TCRdb D call of TRBD2. CDR1 is DFQATT and CDR2 is SNEGSKA in the germline V gene (reference sequence). This CDR3 region has 14 residues. The CDR3 sequence: CSASSAGGPGELFF.

The gene calls are TRBV3-1 and TRBJ1-2; TCRdb returns TRBD1, unconfirmable since there is no DNA. The V gene's germline CDR1 is LGHDT and CDR2 YNNKEL (reference sequence). This CDR3 has 13 amino acids. Here the CDR3 reads CASSQQTAYGYTF.

This chain joins TRBV6-2 or TRBV6-3 and TRBJ2-1; TCRdb's assignment of TRBD1 cannot be checked, as there is no DNA. Germline loops: CDR1 MNHEY, CDR2 SVGEGT. The CDR3 sequence is 14 residues long. The CDR3 region is CASTHRDHLLEQFF.

The rearrangement links TRBV27 to TRBJ2-7; absent DNA, TCRdb's TRBD2 call cannot be checked. Germline V CDR1 and CDR2: MNHEY, SMNVEV (reference sequence). This CDR3 spans 14 amino acids. The CDR3 region is CASSLAGTSTEQYF.

The V and J genes are TRBV2 and TRBJ2-7; TCRdb's D call, TRBD1, is unchecked because there is no DNA. The CDR3 loop spans 14 amino acids. CDR1 is SNHLY, CDR2 FYNNEI, per germline. CDR3: CASSRQGSSYEQYF.

V gene TRBV10-3 combines with J gene TRBJ1-2. This CDR3 region has 13 residues. Germline-derived CDR1 and CDR2 are ENHRY and SYGVKD. CDR3 region: CAISEAQDYGYTF.